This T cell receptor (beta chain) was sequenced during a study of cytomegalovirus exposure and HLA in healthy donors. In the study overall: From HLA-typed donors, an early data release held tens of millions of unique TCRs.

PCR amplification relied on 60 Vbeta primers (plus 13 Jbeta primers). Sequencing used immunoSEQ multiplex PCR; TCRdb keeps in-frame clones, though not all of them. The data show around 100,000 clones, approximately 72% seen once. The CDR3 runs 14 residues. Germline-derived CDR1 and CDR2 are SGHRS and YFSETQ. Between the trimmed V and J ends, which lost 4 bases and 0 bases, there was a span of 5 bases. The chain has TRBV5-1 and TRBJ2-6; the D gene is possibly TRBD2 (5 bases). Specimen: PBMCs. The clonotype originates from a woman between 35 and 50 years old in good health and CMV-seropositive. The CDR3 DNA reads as TGCGCCAGCAGCCGGGGCTCTGGGGCCAACGTCCTGACTTTC. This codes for CASSRGSGANVLTF.